This entry describes one T cell receptor beta chain. What it binds is unknown. The data were taken from a study of T cell repertoires in aging, cancer and after chemotherapy. TRB rearrangements spanning V, D and J were amplified using mixed TRB-A/B primers. TCRdb re-derived calls from the multiplex PCR reads in MiXCR, one entry per CDR3 protein. The data contain several thousand distinct CDR3 sequences, around a quarter of them seen just once; the ten biggest clones take up roughly 2.8%. The template was genomic DNA from peripheral blood, not RNA. Study-wide points: Healthy donors lost TCR diversity with age mainly through richness, cancer patients through richness and evenness.

With 4 bases removed from V and 5 bases from J, the gap between germline ends came to 16 bases. This CDR3 comprises 15 residues. Germline values: CDR1 SGHNT, CDR2 YYREEE (reference sequence). The sequence was collected from a human donor in good health. The V call is TRBV5-4, the J call TRBJ2-1; D is undetermined. Input material: blood. DNA for the CDR3: TGTGCCAGCAGCCCTGGATTGGTAGCCCACAATGAGCAGTTCTTC. Translated, it gives CASSPGLVAHNEQFF.